These 8 T cell receptor beta chains were sequenced from one sample in a study of beta chain features in type 1 diabetes. Notes on the study in general: Among all four CD4+ subsets, Type 1 diabetes patients had TCRB CDR3s that were moderately but significantly shorter.

No antigen has been identified for these receptors. Reverse transcribing all isolated RNA meant expressed TCRB transcripts were sequenced. The data were produced by immunoSEQ multiplex PCR, yet TCRdb's version contains in-frame clones alone and is incomplete. The data contain over 150,000 clones, around a tenth of them seen just once; the ten biggest clones take up more than 0.45%. Sequencing was performed on central memory CD4+ T cells from blood. The receptors were sampled from a man between 25 and 39 years old with type 1 diabetes.

In the case of this clone: Other DNA sequences of this sample code for an identical CDR3. The chain employs TRBV12-5 and TRBJ2-1; 10 bases fit TRBD1. Trimming removed 3 bases from V and 4 bases from J; junction bases left unmatched: 3. The CDR3 loop spans 15 amino acids. The germline V gene has CDR1 LGHNT and CDR2 FRNRAP. CDR3 DNA sequence: TGTGCTAGTGGTTTTCGGGACAGGGGATACAATGAGCAGTTCTTC. It encodes CASGFRDRGYNEQFF.

In nucleotides, the CDR3 is TGTGCCAGCAGCTTGGAACAGATTGGGGGCTACACCTTC. Protein: CASSLEQIGGYTF. The chain uses TRBV5-4 and TRBJ1-2; D is ambiguous. This CDR3 is built from 13 residues. In germline, CDR1 is SGHNT, CDR2 YYREEE (reference sequence). V was cut by 0 bases and J by 8 bases, with 11 bases left in between.

This clone was observed a few times. The V call is TRBV7-9, the J call TRBJ2-5; the match to TRBD2 covers 9 bases. The CDR3 contains 14 residues. Losses at the gene ends were 2 bases for V and 5 bases for J; bases not matched to a gene: 3. Per the germline V gene, CDR1 is SEHNR and CDR2 is FQNEAQ (reference sequence). In DNA form, the CDR3 reads TGTGCCAGCAGCTTACTAGCGGGAAGGGAGACCCAGTACTTC. Protein product: CASSLLAGRETQYF.

The chain couples TRBV5-1 to TRBJ1-3, with TRBD1 matching 7 bases. The CDR3 contains 13 residues. J gave up 6 bases and V 4 bases, and 4 bases lay outside the gene matches. Germline V gene sequence: CDR1 SGHRS, CDR2 YFSETQ. The CDR3 region has the DNA TGCGCCAGCAGCCCGGGGACAGCAAACACCATATATTTT. Translated: CASSPGTANTIYF.

The CDR3 reads CSAKIGVEAFF. The DNA of the CDR3 is TGCAGTGCTAAGATAGGGGTTGAAGCTTTCTTT. The rearrangement uses TRBV20-1 and TRBJ1-1; possible D gene TRBD1, 5 bases. Trimming took off 4 bases at V and 7 bases at J, with 10 bases between the two ends. The CDR3 is made up of 11 amino acids. Germline values: CDR1 DFQATT, CDR2 SNEGSKA (reference sequence).

The V call is TRBV7-9, the J call TRBJ2-3; D ambiguous. The CDR3 consists of 13 residues. Germline V CDR1 and CDR2: SEHNR, FQNEAQ (reference sequence). The V and J ends lost 5 bases and 3 bases respectively, with 9 bases between them. CDR3 in amino acids: CASSGASTDTQYF. CDR3 in DNA: TGTGCCAGCAGCGGAGCGTCAACAGATACGCAGTATTTT.

The chain joins TRBV30 to TRBJ2-7; D perhaps matches TRBD2 (7 bases). The V end was cut by 0 bases, the J end by 1 base, with 16 bases between. From germline, CDR1 is GTSNPN and CDR2 SVGIG (reference sequence). CDR3 length equals 16 residues. CDR3 protein: CAWSVSRGGVSYEQYF. The CDR3 DNA reads as TGTGCCTGGAGTGTATCAAGAGGGGGGGTTTCCTACGAGCAGTACTTC.

This clone was seen a few times. The rearrangement links TRBV28 to TRBJ1-2; 7 nucleotides line up with TRBD1. CDR1 and CDR2 from the germline V gene are MDHEN and SYDVKM. V lost 10 bases, J lost 4 bases, and 6 bases stayed unmatched. The CDR3 runs to 12 residues. The DNA of the CDR3 is TGTGCCATCGCGACAGGGAGCTATGGCTACACCTTC. Its translation: CAIATGSYGYTF.